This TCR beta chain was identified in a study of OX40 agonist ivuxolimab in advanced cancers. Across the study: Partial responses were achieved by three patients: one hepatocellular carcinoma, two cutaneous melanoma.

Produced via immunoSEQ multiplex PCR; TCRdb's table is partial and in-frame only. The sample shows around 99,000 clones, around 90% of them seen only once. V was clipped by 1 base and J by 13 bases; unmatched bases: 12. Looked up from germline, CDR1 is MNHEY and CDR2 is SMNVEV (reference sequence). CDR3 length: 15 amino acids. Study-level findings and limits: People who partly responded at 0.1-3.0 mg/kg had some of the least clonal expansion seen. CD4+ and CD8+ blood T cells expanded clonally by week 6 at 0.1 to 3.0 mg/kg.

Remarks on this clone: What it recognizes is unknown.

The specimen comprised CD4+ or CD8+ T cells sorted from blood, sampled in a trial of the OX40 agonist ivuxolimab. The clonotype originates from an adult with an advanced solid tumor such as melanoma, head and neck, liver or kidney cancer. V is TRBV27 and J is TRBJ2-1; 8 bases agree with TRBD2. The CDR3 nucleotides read TGTGCCAGCAGTTTATTAAGCGGGAGTATCGTGGTCCAGTTCTTC. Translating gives CASSLLSGSIVVQFF.